This T cell receptor (beta chain) originates from a study of T cell responses to AZD1222 COVID-19 vaccine. Findings and limits, study-wide: CD4 TCRs covered the whole spike, strongest at regions 160-218 and 743-854. No repertoire was sampled before or during the peak T cell response, only after it.

The CDR3 spans 13 residues. Trimming shortened V by 7 bases and J by 7 bases, and 16 bases separated the two germline ends. Germline lookup yields CDR1 SGHTA and CDR2 FQGNSA. Only in-frame clones appear in the TCRdb table, and some are missing; sequencing was by immunoSEQ multiplex PCR. In the table there are about 130,000 clones, around 87% of which are singletons. Comment on this clone: The antigen is not known.

The chain carries TRBV7-2 and TRBJ2-5; unclear D gene. The sequence derives from an adult in good health. The source was peripheral blood, collected on day 0 of AZD1222 vaccination. CDR3 region: CASTFRSPGTQYF. The DNA for the CDR3 is TGTGCCAGCACCTTCCGGTCCCCGGGGACCCAGTACTTC.